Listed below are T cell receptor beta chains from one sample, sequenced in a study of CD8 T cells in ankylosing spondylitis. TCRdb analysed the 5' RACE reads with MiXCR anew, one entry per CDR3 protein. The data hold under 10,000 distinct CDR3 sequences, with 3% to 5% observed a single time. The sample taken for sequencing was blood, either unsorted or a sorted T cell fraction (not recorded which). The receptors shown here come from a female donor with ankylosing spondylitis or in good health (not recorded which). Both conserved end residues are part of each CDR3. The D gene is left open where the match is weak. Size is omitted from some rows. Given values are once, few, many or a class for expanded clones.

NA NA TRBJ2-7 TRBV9 CASSVGGDNYEQYF TGTGCCAGCAGCGTAGGGGGGGACAACTACGAGCAGTACTTC
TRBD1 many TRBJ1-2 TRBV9 CASSARDRAFFGYTF TGTGCCAGCAGCGCCCGGGACAGGGCCTTTTTTGGCTACACCTTC
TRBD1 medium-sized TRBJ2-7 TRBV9 CASSETGSGEQYF TGTGCCAGCAGCGAGACAGGGTCGGGTGAGCAGTACTTC
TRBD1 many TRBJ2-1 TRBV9 CASSVGRGPPNYNEQFF TGTGCCAGCAGCGTGGGTAGGGGGCCCCCAAACTACAATGAGCAGTTCTTC
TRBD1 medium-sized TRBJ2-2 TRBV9 CASSVGTALTGELFF TGTGCCAGCAGCGTCGGGACAGCGCTCACCGGGGAGCTGTTTTTT
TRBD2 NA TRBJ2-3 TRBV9 CASSATSGGENWDTQYF TGTGCCAGCAGCGCGACTAGCGGGGGGGAAAATTGGGATACGCAGTATTTT
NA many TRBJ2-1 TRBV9 CASSARVGTRDHNEQFF TGTGCCAGCAGCGCCCGGGTTGGGACCCGAGATCACAATGAGCAGTTCTTC
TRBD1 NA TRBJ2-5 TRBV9 CASSAGQGSAETQYF TGTGCCAGCAGCGCGGGACAGGGGTCTGCAGAGACCCAGTACTTC
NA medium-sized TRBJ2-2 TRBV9 CASSSRDGTGELFF TGTGCCAGCAGCTCCCGGGACGGGACCGGGGAGCTGTTTTTT
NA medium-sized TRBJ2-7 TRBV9 CASSLLGASEQYF TGTGCCAGCAGCCTATTAGGTGCGAGCGAGCAGTACTTC
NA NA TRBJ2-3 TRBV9 CASSVDGSTDTQYF TGTGCCAGCAGCGTAGACGGTAGCACAGATACGCAGTATTTT
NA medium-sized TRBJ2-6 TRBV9 CASSVDIPGANVLTF TGTGCCAGCAGCGTGGACATTCCCGGGGCCAACGTCCTGACTTTC
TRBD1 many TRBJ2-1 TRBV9 CASSARQGIAHEQFF TGTGCCAGCAGCGCGAGACAGGGGATTGCCCATGAGCAGTTCTTC
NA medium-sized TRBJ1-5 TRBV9 CASSVSSTGQPQHF TGTGCCAGCAGCGTTTCGTCCACGGGTCAGCCCCAGCATTTT
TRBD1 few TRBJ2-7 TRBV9 CASSRGTGRYEQYF TGTGCCAGCAGCCGAGGGACAGGGAGGTACGAGCAGTACTTC
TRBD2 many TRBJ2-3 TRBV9 CASSVSNGGAGDTQYF TGTGCCAGCAGCGTATCGAACGGGGGGGCCGGAGATACGCAGTATTTT
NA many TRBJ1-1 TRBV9 CASSDSGLENTEAFF TGTGCCAGCAGCGACTCGGGCCTGGAGAACACTGAAGCTTTCTTT
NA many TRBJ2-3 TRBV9 CASSVSGIGTDTQYF TGTGCCAGCAGCGTATCGGGGATTGGCACAGATACGCAGTATTTT
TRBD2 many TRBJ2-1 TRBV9 CASSVAGTSYNEQFF TGTGCCAGCAGCGTAGCCGGGACTAGCTACAATGAGCAGTTCTTC
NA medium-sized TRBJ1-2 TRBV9 CASSGSGPPGYTF TGTGCCAGCAGCGGCAGCGGCCCCCCTGGCTACACCTTC
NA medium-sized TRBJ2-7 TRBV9 CASSPDGLNYEQYF TGTGCCAGCAGCCCAGACGGACTGAACTACGAGCAGTACTTC
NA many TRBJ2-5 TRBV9 CASSVGGANRETQYF TGTGCCAGCAGCGTAGGGGGCGCGAATAGAGAGACCCAGTACTTC
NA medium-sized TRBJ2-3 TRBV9 CASSVEGRGGGTDTQYF TGTGCCAGCAGCGTAGAGGGGCGGGGCGGTGGAACAGATACGCAGTATTTT
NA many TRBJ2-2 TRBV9 CASSWEGDGNTGELFF TGTGCCAGCAGCTGGGAAGGGGACGGGAACACCGGGGAGCTGTTTTTT
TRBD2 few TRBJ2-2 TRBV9 CASSGTGGSGGELFF TGTGCCAGCAGCGGAACGGGGGGGTCAGGCGGGGAGCTGTTTTTT
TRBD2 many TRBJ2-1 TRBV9 CASSVAQLAGGYNEQFF TGTGCCAGCAGCGTAGCCCAACTAGCGGGGGGGTACAATGAGCAGTTCTTC
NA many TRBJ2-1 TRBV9 CASSVGSGSYNEQFF TGTGCCAGCAGCGTAGGGTCGGGGTCATACAATGAGCAGTTCTTC
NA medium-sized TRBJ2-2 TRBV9 CASSPGRHTGELFF TGTGCCAGCAGCCCCGGCAGGCACACCGGGGAGCTGTTTTTT
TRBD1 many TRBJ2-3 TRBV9 CASEPGQGLSTDTQYF TGTGCCAGCGAACCGGGACAGGGGTTAAGCACAGATACGCAGTATTTT
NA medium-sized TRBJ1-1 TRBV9 CASSGGQYTEAFF TGTGCCAGCAGCGGAGGACAGTACACTGAAGCTTTCTTT
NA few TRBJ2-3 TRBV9 CASAGTDTQYF TGTGCCAGCGCGGGAACAGATACGCAGTATTTT
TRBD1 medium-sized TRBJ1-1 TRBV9 CASSTSDREAEAFF TGTGCCAGCAGCACCTCGGACAGGGAGGCTGAAGCTTTCTTT